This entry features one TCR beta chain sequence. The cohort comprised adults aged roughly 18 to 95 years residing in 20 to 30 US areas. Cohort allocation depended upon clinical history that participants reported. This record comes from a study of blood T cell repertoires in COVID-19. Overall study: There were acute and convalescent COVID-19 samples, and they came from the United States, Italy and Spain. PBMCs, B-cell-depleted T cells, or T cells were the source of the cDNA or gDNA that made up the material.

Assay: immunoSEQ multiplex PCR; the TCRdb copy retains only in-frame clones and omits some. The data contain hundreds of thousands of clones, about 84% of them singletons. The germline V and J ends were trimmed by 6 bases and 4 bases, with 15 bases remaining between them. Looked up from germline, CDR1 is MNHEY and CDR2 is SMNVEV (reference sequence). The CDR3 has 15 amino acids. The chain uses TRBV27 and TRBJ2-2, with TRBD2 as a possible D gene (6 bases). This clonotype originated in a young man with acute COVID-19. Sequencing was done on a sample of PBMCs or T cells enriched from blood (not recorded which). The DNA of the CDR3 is TGTGCCAGCAGCCCATACGGGGGTGCCACCGGGGAGCTGTTTTTT. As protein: CASSPYGGATGELFF.